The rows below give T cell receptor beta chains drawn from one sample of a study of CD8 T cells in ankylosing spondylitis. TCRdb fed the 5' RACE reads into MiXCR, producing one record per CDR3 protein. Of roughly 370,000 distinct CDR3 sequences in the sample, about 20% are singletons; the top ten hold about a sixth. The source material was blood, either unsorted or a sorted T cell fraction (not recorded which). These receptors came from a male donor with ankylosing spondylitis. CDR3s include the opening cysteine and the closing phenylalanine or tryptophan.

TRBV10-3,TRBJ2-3,CAISDWSGTDTQYF
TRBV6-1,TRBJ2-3,CASSQSRDSSTDTQYF
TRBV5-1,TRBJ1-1,CASSLDRVPPEAFF
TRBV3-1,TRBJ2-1,CASSPFRGLIYNEQFF
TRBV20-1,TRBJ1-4,CSARGGGGEKLFF
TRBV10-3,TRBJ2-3,CAISEGGDSTDTQYF
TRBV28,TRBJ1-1,CASRKGRGRRTEAFF
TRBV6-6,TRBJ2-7,CASRTGTHYEQYF
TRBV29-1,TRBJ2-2,CSVVGRSVNTGELFF
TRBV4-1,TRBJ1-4,CASSQERRRGIGEKLFF
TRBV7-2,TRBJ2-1,CASSLLVAGSNEQFF
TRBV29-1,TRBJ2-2,CSVGRDRVAGELFF
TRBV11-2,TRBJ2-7,CASASDYNYEQYF
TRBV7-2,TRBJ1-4,CASRFRTATNEKLFF
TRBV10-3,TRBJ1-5,CAISPAGSQPQHF
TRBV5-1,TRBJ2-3,CASSLVRGSPLIADTQYF
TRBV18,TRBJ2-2,CASSRTSVPRTNTGELFF
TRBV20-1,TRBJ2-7,CSARDSGRGSYEQYF
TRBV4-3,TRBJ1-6,CASSRVQGRDSPLHF
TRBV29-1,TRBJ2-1,CSGHGAGVFPRNEQFF
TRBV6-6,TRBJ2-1,CASRGRALGEQFF
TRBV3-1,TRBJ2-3,CASSLFGTEKRYF
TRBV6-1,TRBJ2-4,CASSKIGPKNIQYF
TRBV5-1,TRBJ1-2,CASSLEANYFYGYTF
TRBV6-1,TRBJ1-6,CASSDQTGWNSPLHF
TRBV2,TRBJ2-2,CASRFPNTGELFF
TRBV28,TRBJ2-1,CASSRPGGDYNEQFF
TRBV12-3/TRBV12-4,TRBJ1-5,CASSQGRGVQPQHF
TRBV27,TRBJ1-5,CASSASGRINQPQHF
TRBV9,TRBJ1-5,CASSVDEWQPQHF
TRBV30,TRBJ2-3,CAWSAPPDTQYF
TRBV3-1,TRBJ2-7,CASSQPGTSGRANDEQYF
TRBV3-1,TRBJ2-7,CASSQEGTGFGEQYF
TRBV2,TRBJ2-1,CASSGLGGLYNEQFF
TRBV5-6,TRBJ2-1,CASTVMWGNEQFF
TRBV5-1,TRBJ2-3,CASSHSSGGYTDTQYF
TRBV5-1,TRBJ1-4,CASILAVNEKLFF
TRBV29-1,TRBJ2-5,CSVGNNQETQYF
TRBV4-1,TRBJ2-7,CASSHSRLTAYEQYF
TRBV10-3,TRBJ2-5,CAISERGGSTSQETQYF
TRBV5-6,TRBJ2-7,CASSFDRAYEQYF
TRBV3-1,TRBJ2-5,CASSRGQQETQYF
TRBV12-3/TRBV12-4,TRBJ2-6,CASSLFGLAVNSGANVLTF
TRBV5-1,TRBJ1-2,CASSLAPGQGVYGYTF
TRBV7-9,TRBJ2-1,CASSSRVAEYSYNEQFF
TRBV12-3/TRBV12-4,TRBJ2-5,CASSLGGQETQYF
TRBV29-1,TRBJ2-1,CSVPSGRPYNEQFF
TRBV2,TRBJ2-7,CASRGRTGTYEQYF
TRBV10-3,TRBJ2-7,CAISGWSGRATYEQYF
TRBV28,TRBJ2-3,CASRLNRISTDTQYF
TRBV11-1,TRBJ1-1,CASSLRTAGAFF
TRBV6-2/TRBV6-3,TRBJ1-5,CASSYEYQPQHF
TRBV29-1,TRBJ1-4,CSVADSPTATILFF
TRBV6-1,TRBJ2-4,CASSEIAGAGNIQYF
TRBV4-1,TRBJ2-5,CASSQLPLAGEETQYF
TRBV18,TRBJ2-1,CASSPPIGLLNNEQFF
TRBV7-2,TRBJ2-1,CASSLVLEREFF
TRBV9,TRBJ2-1,CASSVDGGRNNEQFF